Listed below are T cell receptor beta chains from one sample, sequenced in a study of T cells in Graves' hyperthyroidism and ophthalmopathy. From the multiplex PCR reads, TCRdb called clonotypes with MiXCR, one entry per CDR3 protein. The sample shows roughly 170,000 distinct CDR3 sequences, about 17% of them seen only once. What was sequenced was blood. These receptors were taken from a woman between 45 and 65 years old with Graves' hyperthyroidism. Each CDR3 is given with its conserved first and last residue. Fields, in order: clone size, D gene, V gene, J gene, CDR3 DNA, CDR3 protein. A D gene is named only where the DNA matches it firmly. Where a row states a size, it is once, few, many or the class of an expanded clone; other rows omit it.

clone size: many; D gene: TRBD2; V gene: TRBV6-5; J gene: TRBJ2-5; CDR3 DNA: TGTGCCAGCAGTTATGGGGAGGGACAGACCCAGTACTTC; CDR3 protein: CASSYGEGQTQYF
clone size: .; D gene: TRBD2; V gene: TRBV5-4; J gene: TRBJ2-2; CDR3 DNA: TGTGCCAGCAGGGGACTAGCGGGAGATCGGGCCGGGGAGCTGTTTTTT; CDR3 protein: CASRGLAGDRAGELFF
clone size: many; D gene: TRBD1; V gene: TRBV7-2; J gene: TRBJ2-2; CDR3 DNA: TGTGCCAGCAGCTTAGGAGGGGGCGACACCGGGGAGCTGTTTTTT; CDR3 protein: CASSLGGGDTGELFF
clone size: .; D gene: .; V gene: TRBV9; J gene: TRBJ1-5; CDR3 DNA: TGTGCCAGCAGCGGACGATGGGATCAGCCCCAGCATTTT; CDR3 protein: CASSGRWDQPQHF
clone size: many; D gene: .; V gene: TRBV24-1; J gene: TRBJ1-6; CDR3 DNA: TGTGCCACCAGTTTGGGCACGGATTCACCCCTCCACTTT; CDR3 protein: CATSLGTDSPLHF
clone size: .; D gene: .; V gene: TRBV7-2; J gene: TRBJ2-3; CDR3 DNA: TGTGCCAGCAGCCCCCAGACAGGCAGGCAGGGAAATACGCAGTATTTT; CDR3 protein: CASSPQTGRQGNTQYF
clone size: many; D gene: TRBD1; V gene: TRBV19; J gene: TRBJ1-4; CDR3 DNA: TGTGCCACCAGCGATATCAGACAGGGGTCAACTAATGAAAAACTGTTTTTT; CDR3 protein: CATSDIRQGSTNEKLFF
clone size: .; D gene: .; V gene: TRBV28; J gene: TRBJ1-1; CDR3 DNA: TGTGCCAGCAGTCCGATGGAAAGGCGAACTGAAGCTTTCTTT; CDR3 protein: CASSPMERRTEAFF
clone size: many; D gene: .; V gene: TRBV6-1; J gene: TRBJ2-7; CDR3 DNA: TGTGCCAGCAGTCAGGATCTCAGGGGATCCCAACTACTCGAGCAGTACTTC; CDR3 protein: CASSQDLRGSQLLEQYF
clone size: many; D gene: .; V gene: TRBV29-1; J gene: TRBJ2-2; CDR3 DNA: TGCAGCGTTGAGGTCAGCGCCACCGGGGAGCTGTTTTTT; CDR3 protein: CSVEVSATGELFF
clone size: many; D gene: .; V gene: TRBV18; J gene: TRBJ2-3; CDR3 DNA: TGTGCCAGCTCACCGTCGGGCCCTCAGGCAGATACGCAGTATTTT; CDR3 protein: CASSPSGPQADTQYF
clone size: many; D gene: .; V gene: TRBV19; J gene: TRBJ1-5; CDR3 DNA: TGTGCCAGTAGTAGGTCCACACAGCCCCAGCATTTT; CDR3 protein: CASSRSTQPQHF
clone size: many; D gene: .; V gene: TRBV12-3/TRBV12-4; J gene: TRBJ1-1; CDR3 DNA: TGTGCCAGCAGTTTCTCATCCACAGGCAACACTGAAGCTTTCTTT; CDR3 protein: CASSFSSTGNTEAFF
clone size: .; D gene: .; V gene: TRBV20-1; J gene: TRBJ1-2; CDR3 DNA: TGCAGTGCTCCAATAAATATAGGGCAGGGCTACACCTTC; CDR3 protein: CSAPINIGQGYTF
clone size: .; D gene: .; V gene: TRBV5-1; J gene: TRBJ1-1; CDR3 DNA: TGCGCCAGCAGCTTGGTTGTGGGGAACACTGAAGCTTTCTTT; CDR3 protein: CASSLVVGNTEAFF
clone size: many; D gene: .; V gene: TRBV7-2; J gene: TRBJ2-1; CDR3 DNA: TGTGCCAGCAGCTTAGAGGGAATGAGAAACAATGAGCAGTTCTTC; CDR3 protein: CASSLEGMRNNEQFF
clone size: many; D gene: .; V gene: TRBV5-1; J gene: TRBJ1-1; CDR3 DNA: TGCGCCAGCAGCTTGGAGGTAGGGGACACTGAAGCTTTCTTT; CDR3 protein: CASSLEVGDTEAFF
clone size: .; D gene: TRBD2; V gene: TRBV27; J gene: TRBJ2-1; CDR3 DNA: TGCAGCGGGAGGGCCTTCTACAATGAGCAGTTCTTC; CDR3 protein: CSGRAFYNEQFF
clone size: many; D gene: .; V gene: TRBV7-2; J gene: TRBJ2-1; CDR3 DNA: TGTGCCAGCAGCTTAGATGGGACTCTAAACAATGAGCAGTTCTTC; CDR3 protein: CASSLDGTLNNEQFF
clone size: many; D gene: TRBD1; V gene: TRBV7-3; J gene: TRBJ2-2; CDR3 DNA: TGTGCCAGCAGCTTTGGGACAGCTTACACCGGGGAGCTGTTTTTT; CDR3 protein: CASSFGTAYTGELFF
clone size: many; D gene: .; V gene: TRBV20-1; J gene: TRBJ1-4; CDR3 DNA: TGCAGTGCTAGAGACTCGGTCGGAGAAAAACTGTTTTTT; CDR3 protein: CSARDSVGEKLFF
clone size: many; D gene: TRBD1; V gene: TRBV7-2; J gene: TRBJ2-5; CDR3 DNA: TGTGCCAGCAGCTTCGGCGACAGGGCGATGCAGACCCAGTACTTC; CDR3 protein: CASSFGDRAMQTQYF
clone size: once; D gene: .; V gene: TRBV5-1; J gene: TRBJ2-5; CDR3 DNA: TGCGCCAGCAGCTTGGAACGATTCGAGGAGACCCAGTACTTC; CDR3 protein: CASSLERFEETQYF
clone size: few; D gene: .; V gene: TRBV7-2; J gene: TRBJ1-6; CDR3 DNA: TGTGCCAGCAGCTACAGGGTAGGGGATTCACCCCTCCACTTT; CDR3 protein: CASSYRVGDSPLHF
clone size: .; D gene: .; V gene: TRBV6-9; J gene: TRBJ2-1; CDR3 DNA: TGTGCCAGCAGTTACGGGGCAGGGGCCAACAATGAGCAGTTCTTC; CDR3 protein: CASSYGAGANNEQFF
clone size: many; D gene: TRBD1; V gene: TRBV7-2; J gene: TRBJ1-2; CDR3 DNA: TGTGCCAGCAGCCGAGACAGGGGGCGCCCAAACTATGGCTACACCTTC; CDR3 protein: CASSRDRGRPNYGYTF
clone size: few; D gene: .; V gene: TRBV5-1; J gene: TRBJ2-3; CDR3 DNA: TGCGCCAGCAGCTTGGCGAGGGACACCCTAGATACGCAGTATTTT; CDR3 protein: CASSLARDTLDTQYF
clone size: many; D gene: .; V gene: TRBV11-2; J gene: TRBJ2-5; CDR3 DNA: TGTGCCAGCAGCTTAAGGGGGGACGACCCTGAGTACTTC; CDR3 protein: CASSLRGDDPEYF
clone size: many; D gene: .; V gene: TRBV15; J gene: TRBJ2-5; CDR3 DNA: TGTGCCACCAGCAGAGGACAGGGAGGAGAGACCCAGTACTTC; CDR3 protein: CATSRGQGGETQYF
clone size: .; D gene: TRBD1; V gene: TRBV28; J gene: TRBJ2-5; CDR3 DNA: TGTGCCAGCAGTTTATCCGGACAGGGGGCTTCAGAGACCCAGTACTTC; CDR3 protein: CASSLSGQGASETQYF
clone size: many; D gene: .; V gene: TRBV29-1; J gene: TRBJ2-5; CDR3 DNA: TGCAGCGTTGACAAGGCATTCGGCCGGACCCAGTACTTC; CDR3 protein: CSVDKAFGRTQYF
clone size: few; D gene: TRBD1; V gene: TRBV5-4; J gene: TRBJ1-1; CDR3 DNA: TGTGCCAGCAGCTTTAGACAGGGAGGTACTGAAGCTTTCTTT; CDR3 protein: CASSFRQGGTEAFF
clone size: many; D gene: .; V gene: TRBV7-2; J gene: TRBJ1-4; CDR3 DNA: TGTGCCAGCAGCGATGAGACAGGCTCCTTTGCAACTAATGAAAAACTGTTTTTT; CDR3 protein: CASSDETGSFATNEKLFF
clone size: many; D gene: TRBD1; V gene: TRBV28; J gene: TRBJ1-4; CDR3 DNA: TGTGCCAGCAGCCTAATAACGGGACAGACTAATGAAAAACTGTTTTTT; CDR3 protein: CASSLITGQTNEKLFF
clone size: many; D gene: .; V gene: TRBV27; J gene: TRBJ1-1; CDR3 DNA: TGTGCCACCTCAGGGGACCGCATGAACACTGAAGCTTTCTTT; CDR3 protein: CATSGDRMNTEAFF
clone size: many; D gene: .; V gene: TRBV7-6; J gene: TRBJ1-6; CDR3 DNA: TGTGCCAGCAGCTTAACAGGGTTCGATTCACCCCTCCACTTT; CDR3 protein: CASSLTGFDSPLHF
clone size: .; D gene: .; V gene: TRBV7-9; J gene: TRBJ2-7; CDR3 DNA: TGTGCCAGCAGCTCTCCGACAGGGGAGGGTTACGAGCAGTACTTC; CDR3 protein: CASSSPTGEGYEQYF
clone size: many; D gene: TRBD1; V gene: TRBV19; J gene: TRBJ2-2; CDR3 DNA: TGTGCCAGTAGTATTCCCTCCGGACAGGGCTCCGGGGAGCTGTTTTTT; CDR3 protein: CASSIPSGQGSGELFF
clone size: many; D gene: .; V gene: TRBV6-1; J gene: TRBJ2-7; CDR3 DNA: TGTGCCAGCTCCCCCACTAGCCGATCCTACGAGCAGTACTTC; CDR3 protein: CASSPTSRSYEQYF
clone size: .; D gene: .; V gene: TRBV6-1; J gene: TRBJ1-2; CDR3 DNA: TGTGCCAGCAGCTCTACAAGCTTCTATGGCTACACCTTC; CDR3 protein: CASSSTSFYGYTF
clone size: many; D gene: TRBD2; V gene: TRBV5-1; J gene: TRBJ2-1; CDR3 DNA: TGCGCCAGCTCAAATTTCGGGGGGGCCGATGAGCAGTTCTTC; CDR3 protein: CASSNFGGADEQFF
clone size: many; D gene: .; V gene: TRBV6-2/TRBV6-3; J gene: TRBJ1-3; CDR3 DNA: TGTGCCAGCAGTTACTCGACGACGGGCCACTCTGGAAACACCATATATTTT; CDR3 protein: CASSYSTTGHSGNTIYF
clone size: many; D gene: TRBD1; V gene: TRBV3-1; J gene: TRBJ1-2; CDR3 DNA: TGTGCCAGTACAGGGGTCGGCTATGGCTACACCTTC; CDR3 protein: CASTGVGYGYTF
clone size: many; D gene: .; V gene: TRBV19; J gene: TRBJ1-5; CDR3 DNA: TGTGCCAGTACCTTCGGGTTGCAGCCCCAGCATTTT; CDR3 protein: CASTFGLQPQHF
clone size: many; D gene: TRBD1; V gene: TRBV27; J gene: TRBJ2-2; CDR3 DNA: TGTGCCAGCAGTTCAAACACATACGGGACAGCCCAACCCGGGGAGCTGTTTTTT; CDR3 protein: CASSSNTYGTAQPGELFF